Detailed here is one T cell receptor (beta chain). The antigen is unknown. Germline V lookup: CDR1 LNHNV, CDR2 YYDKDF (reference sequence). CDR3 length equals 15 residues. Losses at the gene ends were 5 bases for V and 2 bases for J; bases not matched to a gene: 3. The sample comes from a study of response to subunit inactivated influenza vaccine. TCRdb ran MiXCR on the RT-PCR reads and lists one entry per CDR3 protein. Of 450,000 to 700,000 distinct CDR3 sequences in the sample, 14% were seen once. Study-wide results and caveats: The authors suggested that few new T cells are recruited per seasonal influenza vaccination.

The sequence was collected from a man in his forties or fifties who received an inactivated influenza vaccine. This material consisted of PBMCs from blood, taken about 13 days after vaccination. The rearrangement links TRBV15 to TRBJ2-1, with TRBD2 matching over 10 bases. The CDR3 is CATSLTSGAYNEQFF. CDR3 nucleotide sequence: TGTGCCACCAGCTTAACTAGCGGGGCCTACAATGAGCAGTTCTTC. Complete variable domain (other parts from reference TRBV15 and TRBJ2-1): DAMVIQNPRYQVTQFGKPVTLSCSQTLNHNVMYWYQQKSSQAPKLLFHYYDKDFNNEADTPDNFQSRRPNTSFCFLDIRSPGLGDTAMYLCATSLTSGAYNEQFFGPGTRLTVL.